The source of this T cell receptor (beta chain) is a study of blood T cell repertoires in COVID-19. Study background: Some COVID-19 samples were acute and others convalescent; all came from the United States, Italy and Spain. PBMCs, B-cell-depleted T cells, or T cells provided the cDNA or gDNA that made up the material.

Authors' methods: Amplification of reference gene primers was used by the study to estimate nucleated cell counts. Sequencing used immunoSEQ multiplex PCR; TCRdb keeps in-frame clones, though not all of them. That table is the source of V, J and clone size, and D and trimming were worked out from the DNA. This repertoire shows 95,000 to 150,000 clones, less than 75% found once; its top ten account for more than 0.65%. The CDR3 has 15 amino acids. V lost 3 bases and J lost 0, with 7 bases in between. Per germline, CDR1 SGHDT and CDR2 YYEEEE. The sequenced sample was peripheral blood. The rearrangement links TRBV5-6 to TRBJ1-6, with D tentatively TRBD1 (5 bases). The receptor comes from a human donor with acute or convalescent COVID-19. The donor label of this sample is uncertain. CDR3 coding DNA: TGTGCCAGCAGCTCAGACAGCTCCTATAATTCACCCCTCCACTTT. It specifies CASSSDSSYNSPLHF.